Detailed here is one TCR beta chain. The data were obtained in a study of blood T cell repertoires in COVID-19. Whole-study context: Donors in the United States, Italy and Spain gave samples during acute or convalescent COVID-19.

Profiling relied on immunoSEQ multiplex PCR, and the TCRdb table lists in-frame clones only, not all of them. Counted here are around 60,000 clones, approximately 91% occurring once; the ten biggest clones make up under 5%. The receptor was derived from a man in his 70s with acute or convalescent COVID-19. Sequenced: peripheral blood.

The CDR3 sequence is CASTLRGQGTANYGYTF. The CDR3 bases are TGTGCCAGCACCCTCCGGGGACAGGGTACGGCTAACTATGGCTACACCTTC. The genes are TRBV7-2 and TRBJ1-2; 9 nucleotides agree with TRBD1. CDR3 length: 17 amino acids. Germline CDR1 reads SGHTA; CDR2 reads FQGNSA. V trimming: 7 bases; J trimming: 0 bases; junction bases outside the gene matches: 12. Full variable domain (outside the CDR3, taken from reference TRBV7-2 and TRBJ1-2): GAGVSQSPSNKVTEKGKDVELRCDPISGHTALYWYRQSLGQGLEFLIYFQGNSAPDKSGLPSDRFSAERTGGSVSTLTIQRTQQEDSAVYLCASTLRGQGTANYGYTFGSGTRLTVV.